A selection of T cell receptor beta chains follows, all from one sample in a study of monozygotic twins with cystic fibrosis. Using immunoSEQ multiplex PCR, the repertoire was profiled, and TCRdb retains in-frame clones only, with some absent. Altogether 25,000 to 40,000 clones are present, 90% to 98% being singletons, with the ten largest covering 0.15% to 0.2%. The specimen sequenced was blood. The receptors originated from a girl aged 2-10 years with cystic fibrosis. Both conserved end residues are part of each CDR3. A D gene is named only where the DNA matches it firmly. Size values are once, few and many counts, or a class for expanded clones, and some rows have none.

>TRBV25-1|TRBJ1-5|TRBD1|-
TGTGCCAGCAGTGGACGGGCTGACAGGGTCGATCAGCCCCAGCATTTT
CASSGRADRVDQPQHF
>TRBV5-1|TRBJ2-1|TRBD1|-
TGCGCCAGCAGCCCAGACAGGGTGCGCCACAATGAGCAGTTCTTC
CASSPDRVRHNEQFF
>TRBV9|TRBJ2-7|-|-
TGTGCCAGCAGCCAGGGGGGACTAGCCTACGAGCAGTACTTC
CASSQGGLAYEQYF
>TRBV15|TRBJ2-3|TRBD2|-
TGTGCCACCAGCAGAGAATCAATAGCGGGGGCAGATACGCAGTATTTT
CATSRESIAGADTQYF
>TRBV7-8|TRBJ2-7|TRBD1|-
TGTGCCAGCAGCATTGACAGGGATGGCGAGCAGTACTTC
CASSIDRDGEQYF
>TRBV9|TRBJ2-6|TRBD1|once
TGTGCCAGCAGCGCACAGGGACAGCAATCTGGGGCCAACGTCCTGACTTTC
CASSAQGQQSGANVLTF
>TRBV29-1|TRBJ1-2|TRBD1|-
TGCAGCGTCGACAGGGTGGCTAACTATGGCTACACCTTC
CSVDRVANYGYTF
>TRBV5-1|TRBJ1-2|-|-
TGCGCCAGCAGCCCCAACCCCAAGATTATGCGGTACACCTTC
CASSPNPKIMRYTF
>TRBV7-9|TRBJ1-5|TRBD1|-
TGTGCCAGCAGCTTAGGGACAGGGGCGCCCAATCAGCCCCAGCATTTT
CASSLGTGAPNQPQHF
>TRBV2|TRBJ2-7|-|-
TGTGCCAGCAGTGTGGGGGGATCGGCCTACGAGCAGTACTTC
CASSVGGSAYEQYF
>TRBV4-2|TRBJ1-5|TRBD1|-
TGTGCCAGCAGCCTAACAGGGGGCTCAGGGCAGCCCCAGCATTTT
CASSLTGGSGQPQHF
>TRBV30|TRBJ2-6|-|-
TGTGCCTGGAGTGGGGGAGGTATTGGGGCCAACGTCCTGACTTTC
CAWSGGGIGANVLTF
>TRBV19|TRBJ2-2|-|once
TGTGCCAGTAGTATCCCTCGGGCTGGGAGCGCCGGGGAGCTGTTTTTT
CASSIPRAGSAGELFF
>TRBV7-2|TRBJ2-7|TRBD1|-
TGTGCCAGCAGCCCTCCCGGACAGGGGGGCTACGAGCAGTACTTC
CASSPPGQGGYEQYF
>TRBV2|TRBJ2-7|-|-
TGTGCCAGCAGTGATGTGAACTCCTACGAGCAGTACTTC
CASSDVNSYEQYF